Detailed here is one T cell receptor beta chain. This specimen comes from a study of T cell changes during pregnancy in multiple sclerosis. Trimming pared 6 bases from V and 6 bases from J, leaving 18 bases between. The CDR3 runs 14 residues. CDR1 is SGDLS and CDR2 is YYNGEE in the germline V gene. The assay was immunoSEQ multiplex PCR, and TCRdb's table has in-frame clones only and misses some. The data show 45,000 to 60,000 clones, with around 92% seen just once and more than 0.9% held by the top ten. The sequencing used peripheral blood, collected after pregnancy. V gene TRBV9 combines with J gene TRBJ2-5; the D gene is possibly TRBD2 (6 bases). The origin of this receptor is a female donor in good health, enrolled as a control in a pregnancy study. In DNA, the CDR3 is TGTGCCAGCACGGTGGGGGGAAATCAAAAGACCCAGTACTTC. It encodes CASTVGGNQKTQYF.